This T cell receptor (beta chain) was retrieved from a study of shared clonotypes between healthy human individuals. Sequencing was performed with immunoSEQ multiplex PCR; in TCRdb, only in-frame clones are kept and a portion is missing. This table holds about 590,000 clones, nearly 97% found once. CDR1 MDHEN and CDR2 SYDVKM come from the germline V gene. The CDR3 has 14 residues. V was cut by 2 bases and J by 5 bases, with 10 bases left in between. CD45RO-negative, CCR7-positively selected cells formed the naive CD8 fraction, excluding terminally differentiated effector memory CD45RA+ cells. Those who donated, Caucasian adults without exception, all lived in Nashville, Tennessee. Study-wide results and caveats: A handful of donors shared 4.5% to 6.5% of their naive CD4 clonotypes.

With regard to this clone: Antigen specificity is unknown.

The sequence derives from a young woman in good health. Sequencing was carried out using naive CD8+ T cells sorted from blood. The genes are TRBV28 and TRBJ1-5, with a possible D match to TRBD1 (6 bases). The CDR3 coding sequence is TGTGCCAGCAGTTTAGAGGGGGGGCATCAGCCCCAGCATTTT. This encodes CASSLEGGHQPQHF.